This is a list of T cell receptor beta chains from one sample in a study of shared clonotypes between healthy human individuals. Repertoires were generated with immunoSEQ multiplex PCR, while TCRdb's copy carries only in-frame clones and drops some. This repertoire shows approximately 1.9 million clones, about 93% found once; its top ten account for about 1.7%. Sample: naive CD8+ T cells from PBMCs. All receptors derive from a man aged 18 to 29 in good health. Some clones in this sample may be carry-over from other donors' samples. CDR3s include the opening cysteine and the closing phenylalanine or tryptophan. A D gene is named only where the DNA matches it firmly. Not every row has a clone size; where given, it reads once, few, many or a size class.

V: TRBV28; size: NA; D: NA; J: TRBJ2-3; CDR3: CASSFPAEGFPDTQYF; DNA: TGTGCCAGCAGTTTTCCCGCGGAAGGTTTCCCAGATACGCAGTATTTT
V: TRBV7-9; size: few; D: NA; J: TRBJ1-5; CDR3: CASSLDGQPQHF; DNA: TGTGCCAGCAGCTTAGACGGTCAGCCCCAGCATTTT
V: TRBV29-1; size: NA; D: TRBD1; J: TRBJ2-7; CDR3: CSVGNDGTGNPYEQYF; DNA: TGCAGCGTTGGGAACGACGGGACAGGGAACCCCTACGAGCAGTACTTC
V: TRBV6-1; size: once; D: NA; J: TRBJ1-2; CDR3: CASSSVPHGYTF; DNA: TGTGCCAGCAGTTCGGTGCCACATGGCTACACCTTC
V: TRBV28; size: NA; D: NA; J: TRBJ1-2; CDR3: CASTTEGRENGYTF; DNA: TGTGCCAGCACAACCGAAGGCAGGGAGAATGGCTACACCTTC
V: TRBV11-2; size: NA; D: TRBD1; J: TRBJ2-7; CDR3: CASSLGTGIYEQYF; DNA: TGTGCCAGCAGCTTGGGGACAGGGATCTACGAGCAGTACTTC
V: TRBV5-5; size: NA; D: NA; J: TRBJ1-1; CDR3: CASSLSRAAWGSGRRGEAFF; DNA: TGTGCCAGCAGCCTGTCACGAGCAGCTTGGGGGTCAGGACGGAGGGGTGAAGCTTTCTTT
V: TRBV19; size: NA; D: NA; J: TRBJ2-7; CDR3: CASGSPHSYEQYF; DNA: TGTGCCAGCGGGAGTCCCCACTCCTACGAGCAGTACTTC
V: TRBV19; size: NA; D: TRBD2; J: TRBJ2-2; CDR3: CASKAGGYTGELFF; DNA: TGTGCCAGTAAAGCGGGAGGGTACACCGGGGAGCTGTTTTTT
V: TRBV14; size: NA; D: NA; J: TRBJ2-5; CDR3: CASSQVRETQYF; DNA: TGTGCCAGCAGCCAAGTCAGAGAGACCCAGTACTTC
V: TRBV27; size: NA; D: NA; J: TRBJ2-7; CDR3: CASSLGSTYEQYF; DNA: TGTGCCAGCAGTTTGGGCAGCACCTACGAGCAGTACTTC
V: TRBV7-9; size: few; D: NA; J: TRBJ1-1; CDR3: CASSWVNTEAFF; DNA: TGTGCCAGCAGCTGGGTGAACACTGAAGCTTTCTTT
V: TRBV29-1; size: NA; D: NA; J: TRBJ2-5; CDR3: CSLIYRVDLETQYF; DNA: TGCAGCCTTATTTACAGGGTAGATTTGGAGACCCAGTACTTC
V: TRBV23-1; size: NA; D: NA; J: TRBJ2-7; CDR3: CASRPYEQYF; DNA: TGCGCCAGCAGACCCTACGAGCAGTACTTC
V: TRBV7-3; size: NA; D: TRBD2; J: TRBJ2-1; CDR3: CASSLLAGGGNEQFF; DNA: TGTGCCAGCAGCTTACTAGCGGGAGGTGGCAATGAGCAGTTCTTC
V: TRBV27; size: NA; D: NA; J: TRBJ2-3; CDR3: CASSRRASTDTQYF; DNA: TGTGCCAGCAGTCGGCGGGCTAGCACAGATACGCAGTATTTT
V: TRBV4-1; size: NA; D: TRBD1; J: TRBJ2-7; CDR3: CASSQGQVLFYEQYF; DNA: TGCGCCAGCAGCCAGGGACAGGTTCTCTTCTACGAGCAGTACTTC
V: TRBV19; size: NA; D: TRBD1; J: TRBJ1-5; CDR3: CASGQGLRQPQHF; DNA: TGTGCCAGTGGACAGGGTCTCCGGCAGCCCCAGCATTTT
V: TRBV5-1; size: NA; D: NA; J: TRBJ2-7; CDR3: CASSLYPGAYEQYF; DNA: TGCGCCAGCAGCTTGTATCCAGGGGCCTACGAGCAGTACTTC
V: TRBV27; size: NA; D: NA; J: TRBJ1-4; CDR3: CASSLGTAGTNEKLFF; DNA: TGTGCCAGCAGTTTAGGAACAGCCGGAACTAATGAAAAACTGTTTTTT
V: TRBV9; size: NA; D: NA; J: TRBJ2-7; CDR3: CASSARLIDYEQYF; DNA: TGTGCCAGCAGCGCGCGACTCATCGACTACGAGCAGTACTTC
V: TRBV5-4; size: NA; D: TRBD2; J: TRBJ2-2; CDR3: CASSLPGLAGTGELFF; DNA: TGTGCCAGCAGCCTCCCGGGACTAGCGGGGACCGGGGAGCTGTTTTTT
V: TRBV19; size: NA; D: NA; J: TRBJ2-6; CDR3: CASSIISGANVLTF; DNA: TGTGCCAGTAGTATTATCTCTGGGGCCAACGTCCTGACTTTC
V: TRBV5-1; size: NA; D: TRBD1; J: TRBJ1-2; CDR3: CASSAIEGGTGKIAVLPGRYTF; DNA: TGCGCCAGCAGCGCAATAGAGGGTGGGACAGGGAAGATCGCGGTCCTTCCAGGTCGCTACACCTTC
V: TRBV10-1; size: once; D: NA; J: TRBJ1-3; CDR3: CARGLWGHPRNTIYF; DNA: TGCGCCCGAGGGTTGTGGGGTCATCCACGAAACACCATATATTTT
V: TRBV9; size: NA; D: NA; J: TRBJ2-7; CDR3: CASSADSPAHYEQYF; DNA: TGTGCCAGCAGCGCCGATAGTCCAGCCCACTACGAGCAGTACTTC
V: TRBV4-1; size: NA; D: NA; J: TRBJ2-7; CDR3: CASSQAEGSLFEQYF; DNA: TGCGCCAGCAGCCAAGCTGAGGGCTCCCTGTTCGAGCAGTACTTC
V: TRBV9; size: NA; D: NA; J: TRBJ1-1; CDR3: CASSSRTGEAFF; DNA: TGTGCCAGCAGCTCCCGGACGGGAGAAGCTTTCTTT
V: TRBV5-8; size: NA; D: NA; J: TRBJ2-2; CDR3: CASSPGTGELFF; DNA: TGTGCCAGCAGCCCGGGCACCGGGGAGCTGTTTTTT
V: TRBV7-9; size: once; D: TRBD2; J: TRBJ2-5; CDR3: CASSFRRGIEETQYF; DNA: TGTGCCAGCAGCTTTCGGCGGGGGATAGAAGAGACCCAGTACTTC
V: TRBV11-3; size: NA; D: TRBD1; J: TRBJ2-7; CDR3: CASSFAGTGVYEQYF; DNA: TGTGCCAGCAGCTTCGCCGGGACAGGGGTCTACGAGCAGTACTTC
V: TRBV4-3; size: NA; D: NA; J: TRBJ1-5; CDR3: CASSHTAGGNQPQHF; DNA: TGCGCCAGCAGCCACACAGCTGGGGGCAATCAGCCCCAGCATTTT
V: TRBV27; size: NA; D: NA; J: TRBJ2-1; CDR3: CASGPVQGYGSYNEQFF; DNA: TGTGCCAGCGGGCCAGTACAGGGTTACGGCTCCTACAATGAGCAGTTCTTC
V: TRBV5-6; size: NA; D: TRBD1; J: TRBJ2-2; CDR3: CASSLAGTGVYTGELFF; DNA: TGTGCCAGCAGCTTGGCCGGGACAGGGGTATACACCGGGGAGCTGTTTTTT
V: TRBV30; size: NA; D: NA; J: TRBJ2-1; CDR3: CAWRPRLPSSYNEQFF; DNA: TGTGCCTGGAGGCCCAGACTCCCGAGCTCCTACAATGAGCAGTTCTTC
V: TRBV5-6; size: few; D: NA; J: TRBJ1-1; CDR3: CASSAGFEAFF; DNA: TGTGCCAGCAGCGCGGGCTTTGAAGCTTTCTTT
V: TRBV7-2; size: once; D: TRBD1; J: TRBJ2-7; CDR3: CASSIISGTGMYEQYF; DNA: TGTGCCAGCAGCATCATTTCCGGGACAGGGATGTACGAGCAGTACTTC
V: TRBV19; size: NA; D: NA; J: TRBJ2-7; CDR3: CASSIGALYEQYF; DNA: TGTGCCAGTAGTATTGGAGCACTATACGAGCAGTACTTC
V: TRBV30; size: NA; D: NA; J: TRBJ2-1; CDR3: CACRGVWEQFF; DNA: TGTGCCTGTCGCGGTGTCTGGGAGCAGTTCTTC
V: TRBV27; size: NA; D: NA; J: TRBJ2-2; CDR3: CASSLYSTGELFF; DNA: TGTGCCAGCAGTTTATATAGCACCGGGGAGCTGTTTTTT
V: TRBV9; size: NA; D: TRBD1; J: TRBJ2-7; CDR3: CASSLNRDRGTYEQYF; DNA: TGTGCCAGCAGCCTTAACCGGGACAGGGGGACCTACGAGCAGTACTTC
V: TRBV5-1; size: few; D: NA; J: TRBJ1-1; CDR3: CASSFPDDTEAFF; DNA: TGCGCCAGCAGCTTTCCAGACGACACTGAAGCTTTCTTT
V: TRBV13; size: NA; D: NA; J: TRBJ2-7; CDR3: CASSWGDTNYEQYF; DNA: TGTGCCAGCAGCTGGGGGGACACCAACTACGAGCAGTACTTC
V: TRBV2; size: NA; D: NA; J: TRBJ2-7; CDR3: CASSEGWGPYEQYF; DNA: TGTGCCAGCAGTGAAGGATGGGGGCCCTACGAGCAGTACTTC
V: TRBV27; size: NA; D: NA; J: TRBJ2-1; CDR3: CASSLTISALMVPNEQFF; DNA: TGTGCCAGCAGTTTAACTATTTCGGCCCTGATGGTCCCCAATGAGCAGTTCTTC
V: TRBV27; size: NA; D: NA; J: TRBJ2-3; CDR3: CASSLSQVTDTQYF; DNA: TGTGCCAGCAGTTTATCACAGGTCACAGATACGCAGTATTTT
V: TRBV7-8; size: NA; D: NA; J: TRBJ1-2; CDR3: CASSLEKRGYYGYTF; DNA: TGTGCCAGCAGCTTAGAAAAAAGGGGTTACTATGGCTACACCTTC
V: TRBV27; size: NA; D: TRBD1; J: TRBJ2-7; CDR3: CASSLSVAGGYEQYF; DNA: TGTGCCAGCAGTTTATCGGTAGCAGGGGGCTACGAGCAGTACTTC
V: TRBV7-6; size: NA; D: NA; J: TRBJ2-2; CDR3: CASSFSPGNTGELFF; DNA: TGTGCCAGCAGCTTTAGTCCGGGGAACACCGGGGAGCTGTTTTTT
V: TRBV4-2; size: NA; D: NA; J: TRBJ2-1; CDR3: CASSPIMDGDEQFF; DNA: TGTGCCAGCAGCCCAATTATGGACGGCGATGAGCAGTTCTTC